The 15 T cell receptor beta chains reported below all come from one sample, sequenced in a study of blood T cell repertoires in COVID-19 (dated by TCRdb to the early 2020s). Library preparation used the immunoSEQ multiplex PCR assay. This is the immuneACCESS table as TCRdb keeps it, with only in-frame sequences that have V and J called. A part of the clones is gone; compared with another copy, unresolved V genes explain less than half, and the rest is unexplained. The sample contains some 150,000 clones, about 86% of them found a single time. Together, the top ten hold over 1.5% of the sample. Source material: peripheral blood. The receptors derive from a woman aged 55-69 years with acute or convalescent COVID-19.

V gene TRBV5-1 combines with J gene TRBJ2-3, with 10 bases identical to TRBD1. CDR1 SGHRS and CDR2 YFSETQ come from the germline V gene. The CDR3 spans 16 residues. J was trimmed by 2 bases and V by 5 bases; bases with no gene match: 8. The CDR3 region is CASSTTGGQTTDTQYF. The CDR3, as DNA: TGCGCCAGCAGTACGACAGGGGGCCAGACCACAGATACGCAGTATTTT.

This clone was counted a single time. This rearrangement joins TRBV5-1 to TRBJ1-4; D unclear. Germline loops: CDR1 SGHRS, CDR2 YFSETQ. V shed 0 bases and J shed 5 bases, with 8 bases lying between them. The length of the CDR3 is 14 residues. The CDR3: CASSLDSANEKLFF. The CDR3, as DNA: TGCGCCAGCAGCTTGGACAGTGCCAATGAAAAACTGTTTTTT.

CDR3 DNA: TGTGCCACGAGACAGGGGGCATACAATGAGCAGTTCTTC. The encoded protein is CATRQGAYNEQFF. The chain has TRBV12-3 or TRBV12-4 and TRBJ2-1; TRBD1 aligns across 10 bases. V lost 10 bases and J lost 4; bases outside the gene matches: 4. This CDR3 comprises 13 residues.

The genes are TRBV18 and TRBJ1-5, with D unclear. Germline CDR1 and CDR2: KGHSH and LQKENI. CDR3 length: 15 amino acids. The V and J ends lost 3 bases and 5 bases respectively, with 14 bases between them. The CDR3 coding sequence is TGTGCCAGCTCACCCTCCAGTACGGGAGATCAGCCCCAGCATTTT. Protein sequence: CASSPSSTGDQPQHF.

The CDR3, as DNA: TGTGCCAGCAGCTTAGGTCAGGGCAATGAGCAGTTCTTC. Translating it yields CASSLGQGNEQFF. V usage is TRBV7-2 and J usage is TRBJ2-1; possibly TRBD1 for D (5 bases). CDR3 length: 13 amino acids. Germline lookup yields CDR1 SGHTA and CDR2 FQGNSA. Trimming removed 1 base at V and 6 bases at J, with 7 bases between.

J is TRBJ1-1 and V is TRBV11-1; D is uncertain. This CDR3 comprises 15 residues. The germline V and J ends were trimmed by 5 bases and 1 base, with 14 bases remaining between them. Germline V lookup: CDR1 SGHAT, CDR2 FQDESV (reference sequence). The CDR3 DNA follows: TGTGCCAGCAGCGTGCTATTGGGCCGGAACACTGAAGCTTTCTTT. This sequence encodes CASSVLLGRNTEAFF.

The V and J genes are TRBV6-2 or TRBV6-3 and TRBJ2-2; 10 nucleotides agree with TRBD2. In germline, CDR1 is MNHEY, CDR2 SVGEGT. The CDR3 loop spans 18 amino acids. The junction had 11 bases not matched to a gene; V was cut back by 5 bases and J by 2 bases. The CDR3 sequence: CASSLNPSGGLNTGELFF. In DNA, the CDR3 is TGTGCCAGCAGTCTTAATCCTAGCGGGGGACTAAACACCGGGGAGCTGTTTTTT.

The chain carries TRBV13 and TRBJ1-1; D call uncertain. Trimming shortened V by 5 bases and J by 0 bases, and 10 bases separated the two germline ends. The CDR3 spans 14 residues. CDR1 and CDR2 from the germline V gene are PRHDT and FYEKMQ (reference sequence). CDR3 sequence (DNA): TGTGCCAGCAGCCGCCGCGCCTTGAACACTGAAGCTTTCTTT. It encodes CASSRRALNTEAFF.

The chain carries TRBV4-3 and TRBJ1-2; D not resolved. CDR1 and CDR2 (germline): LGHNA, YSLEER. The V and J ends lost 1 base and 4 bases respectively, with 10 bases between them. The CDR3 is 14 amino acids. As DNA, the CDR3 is TGCGCCAGCAGCCAAGCCACCGCCGGCTATGGCTACACCTTC. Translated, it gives CASSQATAGYGYTF.

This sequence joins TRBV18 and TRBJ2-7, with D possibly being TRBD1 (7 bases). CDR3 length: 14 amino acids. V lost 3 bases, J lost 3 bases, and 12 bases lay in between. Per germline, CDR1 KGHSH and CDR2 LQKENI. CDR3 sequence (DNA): TGTGCCAGCTCACCGGCAGGGGGGTTCTACGAGCAGTACTTC. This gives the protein CASSPAGGFYEQYF.

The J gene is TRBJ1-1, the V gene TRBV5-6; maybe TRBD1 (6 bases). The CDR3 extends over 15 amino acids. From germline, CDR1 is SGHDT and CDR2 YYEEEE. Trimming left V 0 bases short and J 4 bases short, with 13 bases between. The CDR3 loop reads CASSLVARGGTEAFF. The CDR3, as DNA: TGTGCCAGCAGCTTGGTAGCCAGGGGCGGCACTGAAGCTTTCTTT. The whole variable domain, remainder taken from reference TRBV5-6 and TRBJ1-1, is DAGVTQSPTHLIKTRGQQVTLRCSPKSGHDTVSWYQQALGQGPQFIFQYYEEEERQRGNFPDRFSGHQFPNYSSELNVNALLLGDSALYLCASSLVARGGTEAFFGQGTRLTVV.

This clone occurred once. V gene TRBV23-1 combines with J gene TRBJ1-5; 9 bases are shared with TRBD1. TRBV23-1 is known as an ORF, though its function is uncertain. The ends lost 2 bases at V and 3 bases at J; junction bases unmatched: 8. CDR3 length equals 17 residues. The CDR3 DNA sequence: TGCGCCAGCAGTCAAGGACAGGGGCGTTCTTTCAATCAGCCCCAGCATTTT. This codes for CASSQGQGRSFNQPQHF.

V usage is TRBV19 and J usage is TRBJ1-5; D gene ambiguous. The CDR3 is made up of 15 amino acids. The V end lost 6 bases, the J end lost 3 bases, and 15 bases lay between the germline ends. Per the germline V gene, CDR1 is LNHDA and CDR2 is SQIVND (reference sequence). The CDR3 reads CASSLSRHLNQPQHF. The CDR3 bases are TGTGCCAGTAGCCTCTCGAGACACCTCAATCAGCCCCAGCATTTT. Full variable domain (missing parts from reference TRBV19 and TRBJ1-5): DGGITQSPKYLFRKEGQNVTLSCEQNLNHDAMYWYRQDPGQGLRLIYYSQIVNDFQKGDIAEGYSVSREKKESFPLTVTSAQKNPTAFYLCASSLSRHLNQPQHFGDGTRLSIL.

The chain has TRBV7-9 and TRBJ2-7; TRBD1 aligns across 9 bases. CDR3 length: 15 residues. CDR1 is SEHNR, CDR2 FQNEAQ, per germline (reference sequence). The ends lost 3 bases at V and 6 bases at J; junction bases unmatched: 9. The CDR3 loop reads CASSFPGTGSGEQYF. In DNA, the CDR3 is TGTGCCAGCAGCTTCCCCGGGACAGGGTCTGGCGAGCAGTACTTC.

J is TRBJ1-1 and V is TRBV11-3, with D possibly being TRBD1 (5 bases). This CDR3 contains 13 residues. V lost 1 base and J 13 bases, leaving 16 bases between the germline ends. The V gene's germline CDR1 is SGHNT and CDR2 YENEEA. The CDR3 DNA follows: TGTGCCAGCAGCTTAGCCGGGTTGAAACAGGTTTTCTTT. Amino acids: CASSLAGLKQVFF.